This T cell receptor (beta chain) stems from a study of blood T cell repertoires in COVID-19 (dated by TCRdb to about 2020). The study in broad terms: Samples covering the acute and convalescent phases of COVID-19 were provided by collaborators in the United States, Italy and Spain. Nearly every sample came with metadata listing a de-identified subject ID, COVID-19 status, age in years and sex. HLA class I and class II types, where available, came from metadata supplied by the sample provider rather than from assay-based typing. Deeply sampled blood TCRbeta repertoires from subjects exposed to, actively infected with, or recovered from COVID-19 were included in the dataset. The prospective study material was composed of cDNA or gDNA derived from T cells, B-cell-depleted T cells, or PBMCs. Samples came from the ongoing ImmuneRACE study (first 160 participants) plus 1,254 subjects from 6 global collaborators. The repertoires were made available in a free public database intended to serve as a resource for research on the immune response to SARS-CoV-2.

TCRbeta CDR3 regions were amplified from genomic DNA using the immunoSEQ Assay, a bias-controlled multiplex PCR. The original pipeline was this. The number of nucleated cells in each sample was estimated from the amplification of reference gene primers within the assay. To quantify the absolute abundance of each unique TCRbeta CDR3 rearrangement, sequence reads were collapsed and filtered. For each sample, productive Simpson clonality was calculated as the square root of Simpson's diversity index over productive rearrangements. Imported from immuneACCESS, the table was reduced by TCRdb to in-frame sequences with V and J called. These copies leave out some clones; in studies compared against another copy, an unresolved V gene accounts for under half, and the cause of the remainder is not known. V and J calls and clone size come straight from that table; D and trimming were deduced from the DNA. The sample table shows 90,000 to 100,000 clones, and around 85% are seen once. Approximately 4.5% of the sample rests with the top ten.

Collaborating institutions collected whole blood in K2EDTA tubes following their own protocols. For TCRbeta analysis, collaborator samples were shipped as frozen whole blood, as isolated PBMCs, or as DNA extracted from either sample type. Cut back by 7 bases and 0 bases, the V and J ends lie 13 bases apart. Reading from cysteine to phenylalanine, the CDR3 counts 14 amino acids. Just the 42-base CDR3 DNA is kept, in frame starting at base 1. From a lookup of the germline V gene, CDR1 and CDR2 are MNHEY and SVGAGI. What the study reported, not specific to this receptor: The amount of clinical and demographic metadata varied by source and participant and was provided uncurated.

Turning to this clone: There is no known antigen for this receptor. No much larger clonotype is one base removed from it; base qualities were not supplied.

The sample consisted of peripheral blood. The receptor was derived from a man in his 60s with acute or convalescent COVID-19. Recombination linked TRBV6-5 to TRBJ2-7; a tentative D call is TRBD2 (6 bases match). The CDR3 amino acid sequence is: CASTFSGSSYEQYF. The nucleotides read TGTGCCAGCACTTTTAGCGGTAGCTCCTACGAGCAGTACTTC.